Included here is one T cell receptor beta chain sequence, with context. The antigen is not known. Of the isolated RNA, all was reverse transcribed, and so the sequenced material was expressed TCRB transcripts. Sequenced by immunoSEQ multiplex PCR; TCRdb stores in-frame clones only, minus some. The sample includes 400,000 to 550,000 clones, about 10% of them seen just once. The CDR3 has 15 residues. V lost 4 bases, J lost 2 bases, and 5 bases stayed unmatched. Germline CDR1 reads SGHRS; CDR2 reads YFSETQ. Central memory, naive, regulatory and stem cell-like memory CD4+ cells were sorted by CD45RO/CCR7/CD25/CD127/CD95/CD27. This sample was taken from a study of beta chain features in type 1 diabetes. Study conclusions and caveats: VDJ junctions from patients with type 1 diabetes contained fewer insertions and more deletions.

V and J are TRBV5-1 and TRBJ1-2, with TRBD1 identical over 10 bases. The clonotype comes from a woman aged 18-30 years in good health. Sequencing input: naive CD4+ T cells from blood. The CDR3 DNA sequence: TGCGCCAGCAGCCAAAGGACAGGGGGAAACTATGGCTACACCTTC. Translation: CASSQRTGGNYGYTF. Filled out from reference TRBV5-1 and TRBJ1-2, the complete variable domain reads KAGVTQTPRYLIKTRGQQVTLSCSPISGHRSVSWYQQTPGQGLQFLFEYFSETQRNKGNFPGRFSGRQFSNSRSEMNVSTLELGDSALYLCASSQRTGGNYGYTFGSGTRLTVV.